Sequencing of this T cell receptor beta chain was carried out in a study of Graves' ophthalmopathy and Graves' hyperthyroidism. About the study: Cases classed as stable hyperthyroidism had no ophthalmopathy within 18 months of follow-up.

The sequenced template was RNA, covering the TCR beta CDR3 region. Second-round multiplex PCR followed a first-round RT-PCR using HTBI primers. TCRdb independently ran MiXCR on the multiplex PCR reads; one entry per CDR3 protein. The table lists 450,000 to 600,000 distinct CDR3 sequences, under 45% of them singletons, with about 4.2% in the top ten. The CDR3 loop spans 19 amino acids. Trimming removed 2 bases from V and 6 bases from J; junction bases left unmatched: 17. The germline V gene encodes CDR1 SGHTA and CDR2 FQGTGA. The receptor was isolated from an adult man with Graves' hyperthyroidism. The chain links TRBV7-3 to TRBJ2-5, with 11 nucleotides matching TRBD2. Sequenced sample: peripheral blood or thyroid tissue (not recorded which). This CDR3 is CASSLETGVSGGVAKTQYF. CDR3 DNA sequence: TGTGCCAGCAGCTTAGAGACAGGGGTTAGCGGGGGGGTGGCGAAGACCCAGTACTTC.